The 22 T cell receptor beta chains below all came from one sample that was sequenced in a study of blood T cell repertoires in COVID-19. The protocol was immunoSEQ multiplex PCR, while the TCRdb copy is restricted to in-frame clones and leaves out a portion. The table has 180,000 or so clones, roughly 88% seen once. Source material: peripheral blood. These receptors all come from a man in his sixties who had recovered from COVID-19.

This chain uses TRBV6-2 or TRBV6-3 with TRBJ1-2; no clear D. Trimming removed 2 bases from V and 8 bases from J, with 15 bases in between. The CDR3 totals 14 residues. In germline, CDR1 is MNHEY, CDR2 SVGEGT. CDR3 in DNA: TGTGCCAGCAGTTACCAAGGAGGGTTGCGAGGCTACACCTTC. As protein: CASSYQGGLRGYTF.

This clone was seen just once. The chain combines TRBV6-5 with TRBJ2-5, with 8 bases that match TRBD1. The CDR3 spans 14 residues. Losses at the gene ends were 5 bases for V and 0 bases for J; bases not matched to a gene: 2. The germline gives CDR1 MNHEY, CDR2 SVGAGI. DNA for the CDR3: TGTGCCAGCAGTAGGGACAGGCACCAAGAGACCCAGTACTTC. Protein: CASSRDRHQETQYF.

This chain's CDR3 is CASSGVGTRYNSPLHF. The CDR3 coding sequence is TGTGCCAGCAGTGGGGTCGGGACAAGATATAATTCACCCCTCCACTTT. The chain has TRBV6-1 and TRBJ1-6; perhaps TRBD1 as D (6 bases). The germline V gene has CDR1 MNHNS and CDR2 SASEGT. CDR3 length equals 16 residues. V shed 4 bases and J shed 4 bases, with 14 bases lying between them.

This chain joins TRBV10-3 and TRBJ2-7; 7 bases align to TRBD2. The CDR3 is 16 amino acids. The V and J ends lost 0 bases and 5 bases, in that order; junction bases with no gene match: 10. The germline V gene encodes CDR1 ENHRY and CDR2 SYGVKD. CDR3 region: CAISESRGLRGDEQYF. As DNA, the CDR3 is TGTGCCATCAGTGAGTCGCGGGGTTTACGGGGGGACGAGCAGTACTTC.

This rearrangement joins TRBV3-1 (or the pseudogene TRBV3-2) to TRBJ2-1, with 7 bases aligning to TRBD2. Germline V CDR1 and CDR2: LGHDT, YNNKEL (reference sequence). The CDR3 contains 18 residues. Trimming removed 1 base from V and 4 bases from J; junction bases left unmatched: 13. DNA of the CDR3: TGTGCCAGCAGCCAAGTAAAGCTAGCGGCTGGGAGTTACAATGAGCAGTTCTTC. Protein product: CASSQVKLAAGSYNEQFF.

The genes are TRBV7-2 and TRBJ2-7; D gene ambiguous. CDR3 size: 14 residues. Germline CDR1 and CDR2: SGHTA and FQGNSA. Trimming left V 4 bases short and J 3 bases short, with 13 bases between. The DNA for the CDR3 is TGTGCCAGCAGCTCCTCTCAGGCCCTCTACGAGCAGTACTTC. Translating it yields CASSSSQALYEQYF.

V usage is TRBV25-1 and J usage is TRBJ2-1; the match to TRBD2 covers 12 bases. The V segment lost 7 bases and the J segment 7 bases; nucleotides outside the gene matches: 17. This CDR3 has 18 residues. Germline-derived CDR1 and CDR2 are MGHDK and SYGVNS. The chain's CDR3 is CASTEGRAGLAGYNEQFF. For the CDR3, the DNA is TGTGCCAGCACCGAGGGTCGGGCAGGACTAGCGGGGTATAATGAGCAGTTCTTC.

The chain is built from TRBV7-6 and TRBJ2-5, with TRBD2 matching 8 bases. Germline CDR1 reads SGHVS; CDR2 reads FNYEAQ. This CDR3 is built from 17 residues. J was trimmed by 5 bases and V by 3 bases; bases with no gene match: 14. The CDR3 coding sequence is TGTGCCAGCAGCTTCGAACCGGGACTAGGGGGTTGGGAGACCCAGTACTTC. Amino acid sequence: CASSFEPGLGGWETQYF.

Concerning this clone: The sample has other DNA sequences that encode this CDR3 too. CDR3 region: CASSLSGGNSPLHF. In nucleotides, the CDR3 is TGTGCCAGCAGTTTATCAGGGGGAAATTCACCCCTCCACTTT. The chain has TRBV27 and TRBJ1-6, with D perhaps matching TRBD1 (6 bases). This CDR3 contains 14 residues. Germline CDR1 reads MNHEY; CDR2 reads SMNVEV (reference sequence). V gave up 0 bases and J gave up 7 bases, with 7 bases separating them.

This sequence joins TRBV5-6 and TRBJ1-2, with a weak D call TRBD1 (6 bases). This CDR3 is built from 14 residues. Trimming removed 4 bases from V and 4 bases from J, with 14 bases in between. In germline, CDR1 is SGHDT, CDR2 YYEEEE. The CDR3 DNA sequence: TGTGCCAGCAGCAGACAGGTTTTGAGCTATGGCTACACCTTC. Translated: CASSRQVLSYGYTF.

This clone was counted a single time. The chain links TRBV5-1 to TRBJ1-2; 10 bases agree with TRBD1. Germline-derived CDR1 and CDR2 are SGHRS and YFSETQ. The trim removed 0 bases at V and 3 bases at J, leaving 2 bases unmatched. The CDR3 contains 15 residues. CDR3: CASSLVTGGDYGYTF. CDR3 DNA: TGCGCCAGCAGCTTGGTGACAGGGGGCGACTATGGCTACACCTTC.

This chain links TRBV29-1 with TRBJ2-5; TRBD1 aligns across 9 bases. Trimming removed 7 bases from V and 4 bases from J; junction bases left unmatched: 7. This CDR3 spans 13 amino acids. Looked up from germline, CDR1 is SQVTM and CDR2 is ANQGSEA. In DNA, the CDR3 is TGCAGCGGAAAGGGACAGGGTCGAGAGACCCAGTACTTC. This codes for CSGKGQGRETQYF. The entire variable domain, with the rest obtained from reference TRBV29-1 and TRBJ2-5, is as follows: SAVISQKPSRDICQRGTSLTIQCQVDSQVTMMFWYRQQPGQSLTLIATANQGSEATYESGFVIDKFPISRPNLTFSTLTVSNMSPEDSSIYLCSGKGQGRETQYFGPGTRLLVL.

This clone has just one count. The V gene is TRBV6-5, the J gene TRBJ2-5; the D gene is possibly TRBD1 (5 bases). V lost 7 bases and J 5 bases, leaving 8 bases between the germline ends. Germline assignment: CDR1 MNHEY and CDR2 SVGAGI. This CDR3 is built from 11 residues. CDR3 coding DNA: TGTGCCAGCAAGGGGTTGGAGACCCAGTACTTC. Its translation: CASKGLETQYF.

This clone was counted a single time. The chain links TRBV27 to TRBJ2-7; 9 bases map to TRBD1. Germline loops: CDR1 MNHEY, CDR2 SMNVEV (reference sequence). This CDR3 comprises 14 residues. The junction had 2 bases not matched to a gene; V was cut back by 2 bases and J by 3 bases. CDR3 loop: CASSLGTGYYEQYF. DNA of the CDR3: TGTGCCAGCAGTTTAGGGACAGGGTACTACGAGCAGTACTTC.

The chain is built from TRBV6-5 and TRBJ2-1; tentative D call: TRBD1 (6 bases). Trimming took 4 bases from V and 11 from J, leaving 12 bases between them. The CDR3 has 12 residues. The germline gives CDR1 MNHEY, CDR2 SVGAGI. The CDR3 loop is CASSSGTPQQFF. CDR3 sequence (DNA): TGTGCCAGCAGTTCTGGGACACCGCAGCAGTTCTTC.

The V call is TRBV27, the J call TRBJ2-7; weak D call: TRBD2 (6 bases). The CDR3 runs to 15 residues. With 3 bases removed from V and 2 bases from J, the gap between germline ends came to 14 bases. Germline CDR1 and CDR2: MNHEY and SMNVEV (reference sequence). The CDR3 DNA follows: TGTGCCAGCAGTTTTACTGGGGGGTCTACCTACGAGCAGTACTTC. Protein product: CASSFTGGSTYEQYF.

This clone was recorded only once. The V and J genes are TRBV3-1 (or the pseudogene TRBV3-2) and TRBJ1-1; D unresolved. There are 14 residues in the CDR3. Per germline, CDR1 LGHDT and CDR2 YNNKEL (reference sequence). V dropped 1 base and J dropped 4 bases, with 10 bases sitting between them. The CDR3 region has the DNA TGTGCCAGCAGCCAAGGGGTCAGAGGCACTGAAGCTTTCTTT. Translated: CASSQGVRGTEAFF.

The V gene is TRBV25-1, the J gene TRBJ1-2; the D is unclear. The V end was cut by 4 bases, the J end by 8 bases, with 23 bases between. The germline V gene encodes CDR1 MGHDK and CDR2 SYGVNS. This CDR3 has 16 amino acids. The CDR3 loop reads CASSGIEGGLVGGYTF. CDR3 sequence (DNA): TGTGCCAGCAGTGGAATCGAGGGTGGCCTCGTAGGGGGCTACACCTTC.

This chain links TRBV27 with TRBJ2-7; 10 bases are shared with TRBD1. Unmatched junction bases numbered 3, after V lost 0 bases and J lost 7 bases. Germline lookup yields CDR1 MNHEY and CDR2 SMNVEV (reference sequence). This CDR3 has 14 amino acids. Written as DNA, the CDR3 is TGTGCCAGCAGTTTATCGAGACAGGGGGCTGAGCAGTACTTC. Residues: CASSLSRQGAEQYF.

The chain is built from TRBV19 and TRBJ1-3, with D possibly TRBD1 on 5 matching bases. The CDR3 is 16 amino acids. Germline V lookup: CDR1 LNHDA, CDR2 SQIVND (reference sequence). The V and J ends lost 5 bases and 0 bases respectively, with 14 bases between them. CDR3 protein: CASSRPFDSSGNTIYF. The DNA for the CDR3 is TGTGCCAGTAGTCGACCCTTCGACAGCTCTGGAAACACCATATATTTT.

This chain connects TRBV19 to TRBJ1-1, with TRBD1 identical over 9 bases. There are 15 residues in the CDR3. The germline V gene encodes CDR1 LNHDA and CDR2 SQIVND (reference sequence). Losses at the gene ends were 8 bases for V and 5 bases for J; bases not matched to a gene: 12. The CDR3 region is CASLDRGGSFTEAFF. DNA of the CDR3: TGTGCCAGTTTGGACAGGGGAGGTTCGTTTACTGAAGCTTTCTTT.

This sequence joins TRBV29-1 and TRBJ1-3, with D possibly matching TRBD1 (5 bases). The ends were cut back, 5 bases at V and 0 bases at J, with 11 bases in the middle. The CDR3 is 14 amino acids. CDR1 is SQVTM and CDR2 is ANQGSEA in the germline V gene. The CDR3 loop reads CSVTTASSGNTIYF. For the CDR3, the DNA is TGCAGCGTTACGACAGCAAGCTCTGGAAACACCATATATTTT.